The 14 T cell receptor beta chains listed next were all sequenced from one sample in a study of CXCR3-negative and CXCR3-positive naive CD8 T cells. UMI labels and 5' RACE were used to prepare the TRB cDNA libraries. TCRdb re-called the 5' RACE reads and catalogs CDR3 proteins one per entry, DNA excluded. With tens of thousands of distinct CDR3 sequences in the sample, the ten largest clones hold roughly 1.6%. Sequencing input: naive CXCR3- CD8+ T cells from blood. Subset defined: CD45RO-CCR7+CD27+CD95- naive CD8+ T cells lacking CXCR3 (TNR3-). The receptors derive from a human donor in good health. Some clones in this sample may be carry-over from other donors' samples.

The chain couples TRBV14 to TRBJ2-3. Germline V gene sequence: CDR1 SGHDN, CDR2 FVKESK. The CDR3 contains 17 residues. CDR3 region: CASSRDTTLTRTDTQYF.

CDR3 in amino acids: CASRQAGAGSYEQYF. This rearrangement joins TRBV27 to TRBJ2-7; the TCRdb call, TRBD1, lacks DNA for checking. Germline loops: CDR1 MNHEY, CDR2 SMNVEV (reference sequence). CDR3 size: 15 residues.

The chain recombines TRBV29-1 with TRBJ2-1; as DNA is missing, the TRBD1 call by TCRdb cannot be tested. CDR1 is SQVTM and CDR2 is ANQGSEA in the germline V gene. This CDR3 contains 13 residues. Here the CDR3 reads CSNHRVNDNEQFF.

This chain uses TRBV4-1 with TRBJ2-7; TCRdb names TRBD2, which stays unverified in the absence of DNA. This CDR3 has 15 residues. The germline V gene encodes CDR1 MGHRA and CDR2 YSYEKL. The CDR3 loop reads CASSQDDGLVYEQYF.

J is TRBJ2-1 and V is TRBV28. The germline V gene encodes CDR1 MDHEN and CDR2 SYDVKM. There are 15 residues in the CDR3. This CDR3 is CASRNDGSSYNEQFF.

The CDR3 loop reads CASSPRDALTEAFF. This chain joins TRBV18 and TRBJ1-1. The CDR3 extends over 14 amino acids. Germline V gene data show CDR1 as KGHSH and CDR2 as LQKENI.

The CDR3 reads CASSLASGSWTGELFF. The rearrangement uses TRBV12-3 or TRBV12-4 and TRBJ2-2; the TRBD2 assignment by TCRdb is unverifiable without DNA. The CDR3 is 16 residues long.

V gene TRBV15 combines with J gene TRBJ1-1; TCRdb picks TRBD1, but there is no DNA to check that call. The CDR3 length is 15 residues. Per the germline V gene, CDR1 is LNHNV and CDR2 is YYDKDF (reference sequence). CDR3 sequence: CATSPNGGVNTEAFF.

The V and J genes are TRBV29-1 and TRBJ2-7; with no DNA, the TCRdb D assignment of TRBD1 cannot be verified. CDR1 and CDR2 from the germline V gene are SQVTM and ANQGSEA. The CDR3 loop spans 12 amino acids. The CDR3 protein is CSAPGPNYEQYF.

This chain connects TRBV5-1 to TRBJ2-7; TCRdb calls TRBD1, which cannot be checked without DNA. Looked up from germline, CDR1 is SGHRS and CDR2 is YFSETQ. This CDR3 comprises 14 residues. CDR3 protein: CASSLGDRAGEQYF.

This chain connects TRBV12-3 or TRBV12-4 to TRBJ2-1; as DNA is missing, the TRBD1 call by TCRdb cannot be tested. CDR3 size: 14 residues. The CDR3 loop is CASSFAQGANEQFF.

The chain has TRBV6-4 and TRBJ2-1. There are 16 residues in the CDR3. Germline CDR1 MRHNA, CDR2 SNTAGT. The CDR3 here is CASRASASDSYNEQFF.

This chain uses TRBV4-1 with TRBJ2-1. The CDR3 is 14 residues long. Germline CDR1 MGHRA, CDR2 YSYEKL. This CDR3 reads CASSQESHYNEQFF.

This chain's CDR3 is CASSLEQSEQYF. This chain connects TRBV13 to TRBJ2-7. The CDR3 is made up of 12 amino acids. Germline CDR1 reads PRHDT; CDR2 reads FYEKMQ (reference sequence). Full variable domain (missing parts from reference TRBV13 and TRBJ2-7): AAGVIQSPRHLIKEKRETATLKCYPIPRHDTVYWYQQGPGQDPQFLISFYEKMQSDKGSIPDRFSAQQFSDYHSELNMSSLELGDSALYFCASSLEQSEQYFGPGTRLTVT.